A selection of T cell receptor beta chains follows, all from one sample in a study of T cell changes during pregnancy in multiple sclerosis. Assay used: immunoSEQ multiplex PCR; TCRdb lists only in-frame clones, some missing. The sample includes under 85,000 clones, around nine tenths seen only once; the top ten take approximately 1.5%. The sample in question was peripheral blood, obtained in the third trimester of pregnancy. Receptor source: a female donor in good health, enrolled as a control in a pregnancy study. The CDR3 runs from the conserved cysteine through the conserved F or W. Each record gives: D gene, V gene, J gene, CDR3 length, clone size, CDR3 protein, CDR3 DNA. D genes are given only for firm matches. Clone size is given for some rows only: seen once, a few or many times, or a class if the clone is expanded.

.	TRBV13	TRBJ1-4	15	.	CASSPRQLKNEKLFF	TGTGCCAGCAGCCCCAGACAGTTGAAAAATGAAAAACTGTTTTTT
.	TRBV5-1	TRBJ1-1	14	.	CASSIIGENTEAFF	TGCGCCAGCAGCATCATAGGGGAGAACACTGAAGCTTTCTTT
TRBD1	TRBV28	TRBJ1-6	17	.	CASSFQPPGQYNSPLHF	TGTGCCAGCAGTTTCCAGCCTCCGGGACAGTATAATTCACCCCTCCACTTT
TRBD1	TRBV11-2	TRBJ2-7	18	.	CASSLVAEGQGSPYEQYF	TGTGCCAGCAGCTTAGTGGCTGAGGGACAGGGAAGTCCCTACGAGCAGTACTTC
.	TRBV19	TRBJ2-7	15	.	CASSDAAGISYEQYF	TGTGCCAGTAGTGACGCGGCGGGGATCTCCTACGAGCAGTACTTC
TRBD2	TRBV7-6	TRBJ2-3	18	.	CASSLALTSGVGTDTQYF	TGTGCCAGCAGCTTAGCGCTAACTAGCGGGGTTGGCACAGATACGCAGTATTTT
.	TRBV7-9	TRBJ2-2	16	few	CASSIGAPANTGELFF	TGTGCCAGCAGTATAGGGGCACCCGCGAACACCGGGGAGCTGTTTTTT
TRBD1	TRBV4-3	TRBJ2-7	13	.	CATRTGSPYEQYF	TGCGCCACCCGGACAGGGAGTCCCTACGAGCAGTACTTC
.	TRBV6-6	TRBJ2-5	13	.	CASSNRQSETQYF	TGTGCCAGCAGTAATCGACAAAGCGAGACCCAGTACTTC
.	TRBV15	TRBJ2-7	14	.	CATSRGGDGEEQYF	TGTGCCACCAGCAGAGGGGGGGACGGTGAGGAGCAGTACTTC
.	TRBV19	TRBJ2-7	15	.	CASSDRSTGSYEQYF	TGTGCCAGTAGTGATCGATCCACCGGGTCCTACGAGCAGTACTTC
.	TRBV6-1	TRBJ1-5	16	.	CASSDIGQWGNQPQHF	TGTGCCAGCAGTGACATCGGACAGTGGGGCAATCAGCCCCAGCATTTT
TRBD2	TRBV2	TRBJ2-6	15	.	CASSDRGAGANVLTF	TGTGCCAGCAGTGACCGGGGGGCTGGGGCCAACGTCCTGACTTTC
TRBD1	TRBV28	TRBJ1-2	15	.	CASSSGQGPHYGYTF	TGTGCCAGCAGTTCTGGACAGGGGCCCCACTATGGCTACACCTTC
.	TRBV14	TRBJ1-6	15	.	CASSHEGEYNSPLHF	TGTGCCAGCAGCCATGAGGGGGAGTATAATTCACCCCTCCACTTT
.	TRBV2	TRBJ1-5	17	.	CASSPREGHLGSQPQHF	TGTGCCAGCAGCCCGAGGGAGGGACACCTTGGGAGTCAGCCCCAGCATTTT
TRBD1	TRBV25-1	TRBJ2-1	15	.	CASSEGQGLYNEQFF	TGTGCCAGCAGTGAAGGACAGGGACTCTACAATGAGCAGTTCTTC
.	TRBV30	TRBJ1-2	13	.	CAWSVEARYGYTF	TGTGCCTGGAGTGTGGAGGCTCGCTATGGCTACACCTTC
TRBD1	TRBV19	TRBJ1-5	18	.	CASIGLTGGDNSNQPQHF	TGTGCCAGTATCGGCTTAACAGGGGGCGATAATAGCAATCAGCCCCAGCATTTT
.	TRBV6-1	TRBJ1-2	12	.	CASSEAVYGYTF	TGTGCCAGCAGTGAAGCCGTCTATGGCTACACCTTC
.	TRBV6-5	TRBJ1-1	13	.	CASTLGGIGEAFF	TGTGCCAGCACTCTGGGCGGGATAGGGGAAGCTTTCTTT
.	TRBV9	TRBJ2-1	14	.	CASSVGLGGNEQFF	TGTGCCAGCAGCGTAGGATTGGGGGGAAATGAGCAGTTCTTC
TRBD1	TRBV18	TRBJ1-2	16	few	CASSPPGQRVNYGYTF	TGTGCCAGCTCACCTCCGGGACAGCGTGTTAACTATGGCTACACCTTC
.	TRBV6-7	TRBJ2-7	11	.	CASSPQDEQYF	TGTGCCAGCAGCCCCCAGGACGAGCAGTACTTC
.	TRBV28	TRBJ2-6	16	.	CASGQPVSAGANVLTF	TGTGCCAGCGGACAACCGGTCTCCGCTGGGGCCAACGTCCTGACTTTC
TRBD1	TRBV4-1	TRBJ1-2	16	.	CASSQDDGTGLRGYTF	TGCGCCAGCAGCCAAGATGATGGGACAGGGCTCCGTGGCTACACCTTC
.	TRBV5-6	TRBJ1-1	12	.	CASARRATEAFF	TGTGCCAGCGCCCGGCGGGCCACTGAAGCTTTCTTT
.	TRBV9	TRBJ1-6	15	few	CASSGSGTPSEALHF	TGTGCCAGCAGCGGCAGCGGGACACCCTCTGAGGCCCTCCACTTT
TRBD1	TRBV19	TRBJ1-5	15	.	CASRELQGKVQPQHF	TGTGCCAGCCGAGAGTTACAGGGGAAGGTACAGCCCCAGCATTTT
.	TRBV7-9	TRBJ1-3	17	.	CASSRSSIGGSGNTIYF	TGTGCCAGCAGCCGGAGTTCGATCGGGGGATCCGGAAACACCATATATTTT
.	TRBV10-3	TRBJ1-3	16	.	CAISESTRGTGNTIYF	TGTGCCATCAGTGAGTCGACCCGCGGTACTGGAAACACCATATATTTT
.	TRBV7-2	TRBJ2-7	14	.	CASSLRRGPYEQYF	TGTGCCAGCAGCTTAAGGCGGGGGCCATACGAGCAGTACTTC
TRBD2	TRBV4-3	TRBJ2-3	20	.	CASSQDRGTSGPTSTDTQYF	TGCGCCAGCAGCCAAGATCGAGGGACTAGCGGGCCCACTAGCACAGATACGCAGTATTTT
.	TRBV5-6	TRBJ1-4	16	.	CASSLYDWGGNEKLFF	TGTGCCAGCAGCCTCTATGATTGGGGAGGGAATGAAAAACTGTTTTTT
TRBD1	TRBV6-5	TRBJ2-7	14	.	CASTGTGASYEQYF	TGTGCCAGTACCGGGACAGGTGCCTCCTACGAGCAGTACTTC
.	TRBV15	TRBJ2-1	20	.	CATSGRTTGRNTSSYNEQFF	TGTGCCACCAGCGGCCGCACGACAGGCCGCAACACTAGCTCCTACAATGAGCAGTTCTTC
.	TRBV9	TRBJ2-7	13	.	CASSARGPGEQYF	TGTGCCAGCAGCGCCCGCGGGCCGGGGGAGCAGTACTTC
.	TRBV5-4	TRBJ2-1	14	.	CASSSGTFRNEQFF	TGTGCCAGCAGCTCCGGGACTTTTCGGAATGAGCAGTTCTTC
.	TRBV15	TRBJ1-3	14	.	CATSKRGFGNTIYF	TGTGCCACCAGCAAAAGGGGTTTTGGAAACACCATATATTTT
.	TRBV20-1	TRBJ1-2	11	.	CSASGQNGYTF	TGCAGTGCTAGTGGACAGAATGGCTACACCTTC
.	TRBV19	TRBJ2-3	15	.	CASSIWGTGTDTQYF	TGTGCCAGTAGTATTTGGGGCACCGGCACAGATACGCAGTATTTT